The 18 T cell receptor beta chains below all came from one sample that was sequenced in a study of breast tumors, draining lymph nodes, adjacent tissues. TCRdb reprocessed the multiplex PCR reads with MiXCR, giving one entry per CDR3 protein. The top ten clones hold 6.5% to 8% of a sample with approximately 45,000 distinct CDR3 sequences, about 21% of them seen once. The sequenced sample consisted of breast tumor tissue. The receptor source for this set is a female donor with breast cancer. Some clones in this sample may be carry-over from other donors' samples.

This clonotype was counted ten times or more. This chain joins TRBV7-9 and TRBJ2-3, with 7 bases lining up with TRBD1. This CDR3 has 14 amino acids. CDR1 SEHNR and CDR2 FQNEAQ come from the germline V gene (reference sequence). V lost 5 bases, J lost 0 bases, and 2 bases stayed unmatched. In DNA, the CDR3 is TGTGCCAGCAGCCGGACAGGTAGCACAGATACGCAGTATTTT. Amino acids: CASSRTGSTDTQYF.

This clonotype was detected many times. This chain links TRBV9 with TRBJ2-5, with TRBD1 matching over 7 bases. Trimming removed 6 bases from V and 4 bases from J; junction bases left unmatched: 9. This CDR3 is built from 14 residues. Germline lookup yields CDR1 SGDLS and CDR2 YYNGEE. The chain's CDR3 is CASTPSGTAETQYF. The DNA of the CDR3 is TGTGCCAGCACCCCATCCGGGACAGCAGAGACCCAGTACTTC.

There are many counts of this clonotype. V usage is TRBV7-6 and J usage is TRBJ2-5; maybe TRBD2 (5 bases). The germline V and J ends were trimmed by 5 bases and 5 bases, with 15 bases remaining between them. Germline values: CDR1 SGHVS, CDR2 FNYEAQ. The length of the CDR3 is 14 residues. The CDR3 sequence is CASSPRSGMETQYF. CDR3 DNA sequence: TGTGCCAGCAGCCCGAGGTCGGGGATGGAGACCCAGTACTTC.

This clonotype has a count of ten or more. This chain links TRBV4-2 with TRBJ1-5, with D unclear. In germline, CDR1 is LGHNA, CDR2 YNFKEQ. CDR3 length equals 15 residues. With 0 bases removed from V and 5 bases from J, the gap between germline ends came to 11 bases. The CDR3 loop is CASSQDQSGYQPQHF. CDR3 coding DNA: TGTGCCAGCAGCCAAGATCAAAGTGGATATCAGCCCCAGCATTTT.

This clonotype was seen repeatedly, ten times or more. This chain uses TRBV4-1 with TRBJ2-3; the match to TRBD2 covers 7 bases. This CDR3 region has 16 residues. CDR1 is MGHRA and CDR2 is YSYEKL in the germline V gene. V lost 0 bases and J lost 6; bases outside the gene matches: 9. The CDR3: CASSQDQSTGGDTQYF. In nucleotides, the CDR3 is TGCGCCAGCAGCCAAGACCAATCGACCGGGGGGGATACGCAGTATTTT.

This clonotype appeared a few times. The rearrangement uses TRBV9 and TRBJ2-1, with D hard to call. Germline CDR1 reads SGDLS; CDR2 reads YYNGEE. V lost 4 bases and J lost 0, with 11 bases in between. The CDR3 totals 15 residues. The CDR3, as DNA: TGTGCCAGCAGCTTGGACCAGAGCTCCTACAATGAGCAGTTCTTC. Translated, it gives CASSLDQSSYNEQFF.

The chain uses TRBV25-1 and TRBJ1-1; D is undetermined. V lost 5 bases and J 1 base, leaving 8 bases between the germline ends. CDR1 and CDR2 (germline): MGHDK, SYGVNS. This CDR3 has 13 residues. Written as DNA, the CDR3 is TGTGCCAGCAGTTCCGACACGAACACTGAAGCTTTCTTT. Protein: CASSSDTNTEAFF.

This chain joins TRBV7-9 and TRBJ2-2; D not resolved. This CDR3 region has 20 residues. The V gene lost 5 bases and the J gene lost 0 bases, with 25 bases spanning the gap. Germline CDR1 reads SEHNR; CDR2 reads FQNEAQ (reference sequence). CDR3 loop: CASSPRIKTISTTNTGELFF. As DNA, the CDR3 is TGTGCCAGCAGCCCACGAATAAAGACCATATCGACGACGAACACCGGGGAGCTGTTTTTT.

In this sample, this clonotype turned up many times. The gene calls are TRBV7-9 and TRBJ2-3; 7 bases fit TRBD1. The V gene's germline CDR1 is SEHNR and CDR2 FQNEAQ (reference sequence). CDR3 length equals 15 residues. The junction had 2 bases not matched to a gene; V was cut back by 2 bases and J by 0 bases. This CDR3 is CASSLRGPSTDTQYF. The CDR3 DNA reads TGTGCCAGCAGCTTAAGGGGGCCCAGCACAGATACGCAGTATTTT.

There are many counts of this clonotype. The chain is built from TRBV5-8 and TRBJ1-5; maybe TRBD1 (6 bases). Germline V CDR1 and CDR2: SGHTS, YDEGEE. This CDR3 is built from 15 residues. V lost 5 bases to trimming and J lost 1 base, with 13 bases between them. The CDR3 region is CASRDWTASNQPQHF. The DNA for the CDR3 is TGTGCCAGCAGAGACTGGACAGCCAGCAATCAGCCCCAGCATTTT.

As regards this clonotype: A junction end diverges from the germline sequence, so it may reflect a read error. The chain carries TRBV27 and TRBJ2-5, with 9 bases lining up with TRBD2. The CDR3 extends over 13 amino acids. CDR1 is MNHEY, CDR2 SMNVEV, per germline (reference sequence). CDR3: CASSGAGGETQHF. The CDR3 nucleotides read TGTGCCAGCAGTGGCGCGGGGGGGGAGACCCAGCACTTC.

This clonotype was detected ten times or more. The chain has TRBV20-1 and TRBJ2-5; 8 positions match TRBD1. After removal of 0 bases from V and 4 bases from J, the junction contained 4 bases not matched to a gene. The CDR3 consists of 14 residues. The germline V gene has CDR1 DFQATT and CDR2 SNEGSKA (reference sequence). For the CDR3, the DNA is TGCAGTGCTAGAGATCAGGGGGCGGGAGAGACCCAGTACTTC. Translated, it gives CSARDQGAGETQYF.

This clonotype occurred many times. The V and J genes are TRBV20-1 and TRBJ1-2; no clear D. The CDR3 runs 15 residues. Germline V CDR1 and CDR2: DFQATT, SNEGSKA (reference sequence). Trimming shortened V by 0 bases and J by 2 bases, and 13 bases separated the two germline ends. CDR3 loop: CSARDSGGGNYGYTF. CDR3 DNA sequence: TGCAGTGCTAGAGATTCGGGTGGTGGGAACTATGGCTACACCTTC.

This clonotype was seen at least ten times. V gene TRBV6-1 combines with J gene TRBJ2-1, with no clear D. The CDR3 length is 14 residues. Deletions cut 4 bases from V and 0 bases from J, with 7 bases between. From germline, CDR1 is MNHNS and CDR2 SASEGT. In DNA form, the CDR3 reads TGTGCCAGCAGTGTCGCGAGCTCCTACAATGAGCAGTTCTTC. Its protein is CASSVASSYNEQFF.

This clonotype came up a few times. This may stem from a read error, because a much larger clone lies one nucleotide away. Here the CDR3 reads CANSSTGDGYTF. As DNA, the CDR3 is TGTGCCAACAGTTCGACAGGGGATGGCTACACCTTC. This chain joins TRBV27 and TRBJ1-2, with 8 positions matching TRBD1. CDR3 size: 12 residues. CDR1 and CDR2 (germline): MNHEY, SMNVEV (reference sequence).

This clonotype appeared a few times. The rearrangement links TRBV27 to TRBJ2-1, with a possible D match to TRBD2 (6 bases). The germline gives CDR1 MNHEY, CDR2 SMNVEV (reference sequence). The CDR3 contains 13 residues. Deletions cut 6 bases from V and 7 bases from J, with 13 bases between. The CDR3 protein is CASRTGAINEQFF. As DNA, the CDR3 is TGTGCCAGCAGAACGGGAGCTATAAATGAGCAGTTCTTC.

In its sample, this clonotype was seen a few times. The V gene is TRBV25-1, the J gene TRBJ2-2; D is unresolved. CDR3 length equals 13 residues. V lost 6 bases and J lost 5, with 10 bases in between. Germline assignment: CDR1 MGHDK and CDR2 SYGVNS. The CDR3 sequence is CASRELLTGELFF. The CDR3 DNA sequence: TGTGCCAGCAGAGAACTACTTACCGGGGAGCTGTTTTTT.

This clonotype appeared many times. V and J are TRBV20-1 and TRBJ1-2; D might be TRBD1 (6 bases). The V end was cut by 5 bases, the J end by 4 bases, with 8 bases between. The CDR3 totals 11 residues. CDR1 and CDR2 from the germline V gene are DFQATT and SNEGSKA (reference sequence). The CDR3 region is CSASQGYGYTF. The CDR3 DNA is TGCAGTGCTTCACAGGGCTATGGCTACACCTTC.